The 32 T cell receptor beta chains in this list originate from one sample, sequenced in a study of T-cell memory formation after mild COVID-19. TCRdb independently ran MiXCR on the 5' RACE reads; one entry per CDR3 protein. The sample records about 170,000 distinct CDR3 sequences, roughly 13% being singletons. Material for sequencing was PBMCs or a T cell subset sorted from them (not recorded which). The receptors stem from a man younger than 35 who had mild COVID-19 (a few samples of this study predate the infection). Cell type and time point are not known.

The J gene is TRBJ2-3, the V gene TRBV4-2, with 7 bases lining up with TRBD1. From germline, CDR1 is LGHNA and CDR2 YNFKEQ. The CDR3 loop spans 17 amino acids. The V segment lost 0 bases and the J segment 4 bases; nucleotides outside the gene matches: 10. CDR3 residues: CASSQDSSQRGPDTQYF. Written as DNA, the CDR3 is TGTGCCAGCAGCCAAGATAGTTCCCAGAGGGGGCCAGATACGCAGTATTTT.

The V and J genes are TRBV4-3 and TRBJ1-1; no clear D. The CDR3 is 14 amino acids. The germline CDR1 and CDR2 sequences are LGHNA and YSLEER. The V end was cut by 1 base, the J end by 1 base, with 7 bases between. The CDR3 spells CASSQGRRNTEAFF. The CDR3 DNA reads TGCGCCAGCAGCCAAGGGCGGAGGAACACTGAAGCTTTCTTT.

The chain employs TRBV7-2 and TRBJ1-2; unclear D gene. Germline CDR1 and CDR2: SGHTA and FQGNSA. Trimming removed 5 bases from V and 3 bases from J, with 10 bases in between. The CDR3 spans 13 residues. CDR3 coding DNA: TGTGCCAGCAGCGCTACACAGTACTATGGCTACACCTTC. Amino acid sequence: CASSATQYYGYTF.

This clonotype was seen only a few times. The CDR3 loop reads CASSGPQGSAGAYNEQFF. The DNA for the CDR3 is TGTGCCAGCAGTGGGCCCCAAGGGAGCGCGGGGGCCTACAATGAGCAGTTCTTC. The V call is TRBV12-3 or TRBV12-4, the J call TRBJ2-1; 7 bases line up with TRBD2. The CDR3 contains 18 residues. Trimming at V came to 5 bases and at J to 2 bases, leaving 15 bases not matched to a gene.

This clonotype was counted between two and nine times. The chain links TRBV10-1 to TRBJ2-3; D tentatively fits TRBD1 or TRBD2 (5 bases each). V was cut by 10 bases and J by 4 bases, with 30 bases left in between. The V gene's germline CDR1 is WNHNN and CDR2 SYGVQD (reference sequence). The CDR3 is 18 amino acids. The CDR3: CATVRDGIYTNGPDTQYF. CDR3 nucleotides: TGCGCCACCGTCCGGGACGGGATCTATACAAACGGCCCAGATACGCAGTATTTT.

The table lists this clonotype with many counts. As DNA, the CDR3 is TGTGCCAGCAGCCCAGAGCCGGGTACCAAAAACATTCAGTACTTC. Translated: CASSPEPGTKNIQYF. The rearrangement joins TRBV7-8 to TRBJ2-4, with D hard to call. Germline-derived CDR1 and CDR2 are SGHVS and FQNEAQ. The V end was cut by 5 bases, the J end by 2 bases, with 13 bases between. The CDR3 is 15 amino acids.

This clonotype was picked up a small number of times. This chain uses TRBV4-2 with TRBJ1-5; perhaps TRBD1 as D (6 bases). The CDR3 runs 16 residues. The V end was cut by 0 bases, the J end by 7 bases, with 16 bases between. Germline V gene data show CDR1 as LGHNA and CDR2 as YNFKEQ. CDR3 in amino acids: CASSQEHPGAGQPQHF. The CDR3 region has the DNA TGTGCCAGCAGCCAAGAGCACCCAGGGGCGGGGCAGCCCCAGCATTTT.

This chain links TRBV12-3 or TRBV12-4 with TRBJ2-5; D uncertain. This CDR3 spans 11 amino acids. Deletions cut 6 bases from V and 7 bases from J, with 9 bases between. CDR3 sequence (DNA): TGTGCCAGCAGCTTGTTGCGGACCCAGTACTTC. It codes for CASSLLRTQYF.

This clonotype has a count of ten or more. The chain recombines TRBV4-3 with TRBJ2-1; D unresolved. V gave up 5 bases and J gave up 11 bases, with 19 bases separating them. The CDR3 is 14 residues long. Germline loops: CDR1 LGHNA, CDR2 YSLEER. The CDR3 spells CASSDGYQSLQQFF. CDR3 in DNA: TGCGCCAGCAGCGACGGCTACCAAAGTCTACAGCAGTTCTTC.

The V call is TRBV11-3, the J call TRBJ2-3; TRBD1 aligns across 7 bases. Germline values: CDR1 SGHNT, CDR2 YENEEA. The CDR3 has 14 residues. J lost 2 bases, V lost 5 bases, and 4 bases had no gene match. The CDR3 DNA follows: TGTGCCAGCAGCCCGACAGGGTACACAGATACGCAGTATTTT. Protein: CASSPTGYTDTQYF.

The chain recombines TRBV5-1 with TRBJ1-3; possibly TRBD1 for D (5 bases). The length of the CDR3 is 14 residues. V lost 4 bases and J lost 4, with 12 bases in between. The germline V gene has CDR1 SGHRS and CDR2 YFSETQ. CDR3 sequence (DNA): TGCGCCAGCAGCCCGGGGGAAGGCGGAAACACCATATATTTT. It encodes CASSPGEGGNTIYF.

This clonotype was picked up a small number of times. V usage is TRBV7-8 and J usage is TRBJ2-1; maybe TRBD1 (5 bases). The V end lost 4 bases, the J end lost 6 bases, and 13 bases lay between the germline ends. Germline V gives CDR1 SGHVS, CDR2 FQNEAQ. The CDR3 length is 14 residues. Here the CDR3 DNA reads TGTGCCAGCAGCTCTACCCCAGGGCTCAATGAGCAGTTCTTC. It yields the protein CASSSTPGLNEQFF. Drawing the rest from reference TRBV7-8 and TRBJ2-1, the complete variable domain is GAGVSQSPRYKVAKRGQDVALRCDPISGHVSLFWYQQALGQGPEFLTYFQNEAQLDKSGLPSDRFFAERPEGSVSTLKIQRTQQEDSAVYLCASSSTPGLNEQFFGPGTRLTVL.

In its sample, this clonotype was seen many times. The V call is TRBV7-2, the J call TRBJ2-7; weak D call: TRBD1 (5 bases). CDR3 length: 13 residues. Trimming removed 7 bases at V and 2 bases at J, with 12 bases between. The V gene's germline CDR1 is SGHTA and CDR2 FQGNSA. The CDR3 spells CASTRAGAYEQYF. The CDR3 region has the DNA TGTGCCAGCACCAGGGCAGGCGCCTACGAGCAGTACTTC.

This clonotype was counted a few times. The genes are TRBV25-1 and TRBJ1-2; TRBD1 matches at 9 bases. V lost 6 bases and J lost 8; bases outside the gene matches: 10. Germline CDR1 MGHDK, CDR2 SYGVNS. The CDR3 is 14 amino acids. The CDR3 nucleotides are TGTGCCAGCAGGGAAACAGGGGGCCTCTACGGCTACACCTTC. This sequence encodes CASRETGGLYGYTF.

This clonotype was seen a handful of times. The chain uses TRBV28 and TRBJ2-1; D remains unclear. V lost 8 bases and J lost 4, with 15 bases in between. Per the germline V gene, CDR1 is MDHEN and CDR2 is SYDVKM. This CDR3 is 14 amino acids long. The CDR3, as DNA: TGTGCCAGCCAATGGACGGTGAAATACAATGAGCAGTTCTTC. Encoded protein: CASQWTVKYNEQFF.

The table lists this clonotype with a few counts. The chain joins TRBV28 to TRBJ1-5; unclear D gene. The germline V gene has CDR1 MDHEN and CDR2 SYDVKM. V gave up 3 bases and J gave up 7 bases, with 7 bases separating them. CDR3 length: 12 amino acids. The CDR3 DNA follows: TGTGCCAGCAGTTTTGGTGGGCAGCCCCAGCATTTT. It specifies CASSFGGQPQHF.

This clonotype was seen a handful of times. In DNA form, the CDR3 reads TGTGCCAGCAGCTACACCATCGGGGGCACTGAAGCTTTCTTT. This codes for CASSYTIGGTEAFF. The J gene is TRBJ1-1, the V gene TRBV5-5, with D possibly being TRBD1 (5 bases). The V gene lost 3 bases and the J gene lost 4 bases, with 13 bases spanning the gap. Germline values: CDR1 SGHKS, CDR2 YYEKEE (reference sequence). This CDR3 comprises 14 residues.

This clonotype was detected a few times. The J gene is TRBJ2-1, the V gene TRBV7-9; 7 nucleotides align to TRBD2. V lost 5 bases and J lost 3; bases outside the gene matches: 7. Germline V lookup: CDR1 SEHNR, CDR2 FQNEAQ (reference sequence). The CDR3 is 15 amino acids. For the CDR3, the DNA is TGTGCCAGCAGCCCGGTGGGGGGGGTCTACAATGAGCAGTTCTTC. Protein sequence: CASSPVGGVYNEQFF.

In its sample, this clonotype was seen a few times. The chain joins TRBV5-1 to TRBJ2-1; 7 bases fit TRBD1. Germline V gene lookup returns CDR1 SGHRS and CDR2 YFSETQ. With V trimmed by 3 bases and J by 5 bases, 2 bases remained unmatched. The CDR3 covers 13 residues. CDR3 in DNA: TGCGCCAGCAGCTGGGGACAGCACAATGAGCAGTTCTTC. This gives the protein CASSWGQHNEQFF.

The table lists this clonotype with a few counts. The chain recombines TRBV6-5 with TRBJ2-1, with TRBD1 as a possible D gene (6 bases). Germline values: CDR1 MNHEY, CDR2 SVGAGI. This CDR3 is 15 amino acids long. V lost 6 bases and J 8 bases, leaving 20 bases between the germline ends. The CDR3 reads CASRPRTWGPDEQFF. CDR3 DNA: TGTGCCAGCAGACCACGTACTTGGGGGCCCGATGAGCAGTTCTTC.

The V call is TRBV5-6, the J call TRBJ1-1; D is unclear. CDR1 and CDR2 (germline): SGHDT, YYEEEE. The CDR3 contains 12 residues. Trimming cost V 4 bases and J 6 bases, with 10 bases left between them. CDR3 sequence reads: CASSVIRAEAFF. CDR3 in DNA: TGTGCCAGCAGCGTCATCCGGGCTGAAGCTTTCTTT.

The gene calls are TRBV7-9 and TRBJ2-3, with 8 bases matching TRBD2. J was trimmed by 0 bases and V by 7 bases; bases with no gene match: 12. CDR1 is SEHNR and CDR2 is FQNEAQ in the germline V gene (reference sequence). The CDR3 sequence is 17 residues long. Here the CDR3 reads CASTSKPQRGSTDTQYF. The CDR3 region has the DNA TGTGCCAGCACCTCTAAGCCCCAGCGGGGGAGCACAGATACGCAGTATTTT.

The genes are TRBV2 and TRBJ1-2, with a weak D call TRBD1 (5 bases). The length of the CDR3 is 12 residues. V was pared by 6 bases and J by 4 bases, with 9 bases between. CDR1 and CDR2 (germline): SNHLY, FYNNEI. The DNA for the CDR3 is TGTGCCAGCAGACAGGAGCCCTATGGCTACACCTTC. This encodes CASRQEPYGYTF.

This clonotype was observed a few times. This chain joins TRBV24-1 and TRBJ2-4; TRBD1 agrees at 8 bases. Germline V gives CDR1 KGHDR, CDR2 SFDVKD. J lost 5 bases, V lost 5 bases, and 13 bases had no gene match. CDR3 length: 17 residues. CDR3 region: CATSVTDRGLIENIQYF. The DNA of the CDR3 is TGTGCCACCAGTGTCACAGACAGGGGACTGATTGAAAACATTCAGTACTTC.

CDR3 bases: TGTGCCACCAGCAAAGACCGGGACAGGACTTTGACCTATAATTCACCCCTCCACTTT. It specifies CATSKDRDRTLTYNSPLHF. This sequence joins TRBV15 and TRBJ1-6; 8 bases fit TRBD1. V lost 4 bases to trimming and J lost 2 bases; unmatched junction nucleotides: 13. The CDR3 totals 19 residues. Germline assignment: CDR1 LNHNV and CDR2 YYDKDF (reference sequence).

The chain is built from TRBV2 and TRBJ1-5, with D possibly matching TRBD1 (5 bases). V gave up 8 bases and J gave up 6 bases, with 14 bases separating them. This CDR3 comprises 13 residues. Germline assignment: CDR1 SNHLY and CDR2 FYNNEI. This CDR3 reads CASYSERGQPQHF. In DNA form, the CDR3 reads TGTGCCAGCTATTCAGAAAGGGGTCAGCCCCAGCATTTT.

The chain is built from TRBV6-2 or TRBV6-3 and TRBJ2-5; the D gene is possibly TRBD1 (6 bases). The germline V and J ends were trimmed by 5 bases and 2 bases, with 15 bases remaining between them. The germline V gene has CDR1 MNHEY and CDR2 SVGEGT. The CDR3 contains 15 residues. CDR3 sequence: CASSPFGQPQETQYF. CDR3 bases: TGTGCCAGCAGTCCCTTCGGACAGCCACAAGAGACCCAGTACTTC.

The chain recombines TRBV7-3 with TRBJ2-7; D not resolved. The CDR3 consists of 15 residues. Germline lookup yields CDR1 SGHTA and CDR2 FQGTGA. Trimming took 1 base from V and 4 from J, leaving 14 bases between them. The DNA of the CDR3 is TGTGCCAGCAGCTTAATCGGTGGCGGATCTTACGAGCAGTACTTC. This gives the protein CASSLIGGGSYEQYF.

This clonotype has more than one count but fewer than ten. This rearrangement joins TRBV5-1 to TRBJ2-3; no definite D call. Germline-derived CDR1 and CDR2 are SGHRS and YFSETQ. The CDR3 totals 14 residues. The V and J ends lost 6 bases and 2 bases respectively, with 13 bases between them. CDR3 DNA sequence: TGCGCCAGCAACCCCTCCCTCGACACAGATACGCAGTATTTT. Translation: CASNPSLDTDTQYF. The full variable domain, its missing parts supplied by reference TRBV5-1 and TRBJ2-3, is KAGVTQTPRYLIKTRGQQVTLSCSPISGHRSVSWYQQTPGQGLQFLFEYFSETQRNKGNFPGRFSGRQFSNSRSEMNVSTLELGDSALYLCASNPSLDTDTQYFGPGTRLTVL.

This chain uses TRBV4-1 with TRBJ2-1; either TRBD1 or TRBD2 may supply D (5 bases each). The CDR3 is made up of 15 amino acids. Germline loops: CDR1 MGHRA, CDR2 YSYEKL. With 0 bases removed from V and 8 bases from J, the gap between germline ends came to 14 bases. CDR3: CASSQDRDRLHEQFF. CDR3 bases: TGCGCCAGCAGCCAAGACCGGGACCGGCTGCATGAGCAGTTCTTC.

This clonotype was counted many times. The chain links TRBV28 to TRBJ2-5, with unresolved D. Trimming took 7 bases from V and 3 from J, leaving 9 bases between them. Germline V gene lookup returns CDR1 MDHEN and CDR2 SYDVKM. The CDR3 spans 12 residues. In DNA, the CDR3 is TGTGCCAGCAACGAGGCTGAAGAGACCCAGTACTTC. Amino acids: CASNEAEETQYF.

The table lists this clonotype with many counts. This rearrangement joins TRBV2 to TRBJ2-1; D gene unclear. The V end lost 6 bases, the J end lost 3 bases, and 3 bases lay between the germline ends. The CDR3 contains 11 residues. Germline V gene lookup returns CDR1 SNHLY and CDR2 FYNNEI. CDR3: CASRYYNEQFF. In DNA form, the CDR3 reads TGTGCCAGCAGATACTACAATGAGCAGTTCTTC.